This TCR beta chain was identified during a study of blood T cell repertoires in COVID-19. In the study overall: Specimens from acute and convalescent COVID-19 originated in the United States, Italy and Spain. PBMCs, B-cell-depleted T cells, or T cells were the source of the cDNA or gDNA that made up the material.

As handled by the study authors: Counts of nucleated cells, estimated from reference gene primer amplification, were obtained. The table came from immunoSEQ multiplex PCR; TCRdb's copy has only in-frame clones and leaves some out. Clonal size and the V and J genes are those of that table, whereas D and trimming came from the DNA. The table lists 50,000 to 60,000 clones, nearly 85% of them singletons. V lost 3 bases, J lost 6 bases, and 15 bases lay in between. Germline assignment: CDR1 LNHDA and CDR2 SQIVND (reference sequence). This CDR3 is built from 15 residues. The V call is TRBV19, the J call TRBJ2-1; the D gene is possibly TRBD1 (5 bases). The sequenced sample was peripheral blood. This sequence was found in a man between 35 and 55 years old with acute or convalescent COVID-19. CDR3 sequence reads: CASSIPGHEFNEQFF. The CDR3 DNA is TGTGCCAGTAGTATTCCCGGACATGAGTTCAATGAGCAGTTCTTC.